The 18 T cell receptor beta chains listed next were all sequenced from one sample in a study of blood T cell repertoires in COVID-19. Some clones are missing from TCRdb's copy, which holds only in-frame ones; the method was immunoSEQ multiplex PCR. The top ten hold 0.95% to 1.1% of the sample, which has almost 350,000 clones, roughly 86% seen once. Sequencing was carried out using PBMCs or T cells enriched from blood (not recorded which). Receptor source: a woman aged 30 to 39 who had been exposed to COVID-19.

The table lists this clone with a few counts. The chain employs TRBV10-2 and TRBJ2-3; no reliable D call. V was cut by 3 bases and J by 4 bases, with 8 bases left in between. The CDR3 has 13 residues. Germline V gene sequence: CDR1 WSHSY, CDR2 SAAADI. CDR3: CASSERRADTQYF. The CDR3 nucleotides are TGCGCCAGCAGTGAACGTAGAGCAGATACGCAGTATTTT.

This clone has more than one count but fewer than ten. This rearrangement joins TRBV5-5 to TRBJ1-2; the match to TRBD1 covers 10 bases. CDR1 is SGHKS, CDR2 YYEKEE, per germline (reference sequence). V lost 3 bases and J lost 14; bases outside the gene matches: 10. The CDR3 covers 13 residues. CDR3 sequence (DNA): TGTGCCAGCAGCTCCCTAGGGACAGGGGCGGGGACCTTC. Protein: CASSSLGTGAGTF.

The chain links TRBV28 to TRBJ2-7; 7 bases align to TRBD2. The trim removed 0 bases at V and 3 bases at J, leaving 8 bases unmatched. Germline-derived CDR1 and CDR2 are MDHEN and SYDVKM. The CDR3 length is 16 residues. As DNA, the CDR3 is TGTGCCAGCAGTTTATGGCCCGGGGGGTTCAACTACGAGCAGTACTTC. This codes for CASSLWPGGFNYEQYF.

A few counts support this clone. The chain employs TRBV14 and TRBJ1-6, with a weak D call TRBD1 (6 bases). The V end lost 8 bases, the J end lost 8 bases, and 13 bases lay between the germline ends. The CDR3 has 13 residues. Per the germline V gene, CDR1 is SGHDN and CDR2 is FVKESK. CDR3 sequence: CASGVQGDSPLHF. In DNA, the CDR3 is TGTGCCAGCGGGGTACAGGGAGATTCACCCCTCCACTTT.

On this clone: A junction boundary mismatches the germline segment, possibly from a read error. The sample has other DNA sequences that encode this CDR3 too. The chain recombines TRBV7-7 with TRBJ2-3, with 10 bases identical to TRBD2. The CDR3 runs to 15 residues. Germline V gives CDR1 SSHAT, CDR2 FNYEAQ (reference sequence). Written as DNA, the CDR3 is TGTGCTAGCAGCTTAGGACTAGCGGGCACAGATACGCAGTATTTT. It is translated as CASSLGLAGTDTQYF.

Notes on this clone: The identical CDR3 is also encoded by other nucleotide sequences in the sample. This chain links TRBV19 with TRBJ1-1, with 8 bases fitting TRBD1. From germline, CDR1 is LNHDA and CDR2 SQIVND (reference sequence). Unmatched junction bases numbered 4, after V lost 5 bases and J lost 5 bases. The CDR3 runs 13 residues. The CDR3 DNA reads TGTGCCAGTAGTCAAACAGGGGGTACTGAAGCTTTCTTT. Translation: CASSQTGGTEAFF.

To note about this clone: This sample includes further DNA sequences coding for the same CDR3. V usage is TRBV28 and J usage is TRBJ2-1; a weak D match, TRBD1 (5 bases). V lost 2 bases and J lost 9, with 8 bases in between. In germline, CDR1 is MDHEN, CDR2 SYDVKM. The CDR3 contains 12 residues. DNA of the CDR3: TGTGCCAGCAGTTTAGGAAGGGGTGAGCAGTTCTTC. Protein: CASSLGRGEQFF. Variable domain in full (rest from reference TRBV28 and TRBJ2-1): DVKVTQSSRYLVKRTGEKVFLECVQDMDHENMFWYRQDPGLGLRLIYFSYDVKMKEKGDIPEGYSVSREKKERFSLILESASTNQTSMYLCASSLGRGEQFFGPGTRLTVL.

The chain links TRBV6-5 to TRBJ2-5, with 7 positions matching TRBD2. V shed 5 bases and J 0 bases; nucleotides not matched to a gene: 0. The CDR3 is made up of 13 amino acids. Germline V gene data show CDR1 as MNHEY and CDR2 as SVGAGI. CDR3 sequence (DNA): TGTGCCAGCAGTCTAGCGGACCAAGAGACCCAGTACTTC. It yields the protein CASSLADQETQYF.

The chain has TRBV28 and TRBJ1-5; D remains ambiguous. This CDR3 has 14 residues. CDR1 and CDR2 from the germline V gene are MDHEN and SYDVKM. Trimming removed 2 bases at V and 0 bases at J, with 5 bases between. The CDR3 DNA is TGTGCCAGCAGTTTAACCTATAGCAATCAGCCCCAGCATTTT. Its translation: CASSLTYSNQPQHF. Drawing the rest from reference TRBV28 and TRBJ1-5, the complete variable domain is DVKVTQSSRYLVKRTGEKVFLECVQDMDHENMFWYRQDPGLGLRLIYFSYDVKMKEKGDIPEGYSVSREKKERFSLILESASTNQTSMYLCASSLTYSNQPQHFGDGTRLSIL.

V gene TRBV6-1 combines with J gene TRBJ2-7, with D perhaps TRBD1 (6 bases). Trimming took off 2 bases at V and 3 bases at J, with 23 bases between the two ends. This CDR3 contains 18 residues. The V gene's germline CDR1 is MNHNS and CDR2 SASEGT. The CDR3 loop reads CASSEFWGARGVLYEQYF. For the CDR3, the DNA is TGTGCCAGCAGTGAATTCTGGGGCGCCAGGGGAGTACTCTACGAGCAGTACTTC.

This chain joins TRBV19 and TRBJ1-5; D remains unclear. With 3 bases removed from V and 6 bases from J, the gap between germline ends came to 15 bases. There are 15 residues in the CDR3. Germline lookup yields CDR1 LNHDA and CDR2 SQIVND (reference sequence). CDR3 nucleotide sequence: TGTGCCAGTAGTATGAACCCTGAGGGCGGTCAGCCCCAGCATTTT. Translation: CASSMNPEGGQPQHF.

This clone was seen a handful of times. The chain combines TRBV7-2 with TRBJ2-1, with D tentatively TRBD1 (5 bases). Germline V gives CDR1 SGHTA, CDR2 FQGNSA. CDR3 size: 15 residues. The V end was cut by 4 bases, the J end by 6 bases, with 16 bases between. The CDR3 region is CASSSTALGINEQFF. The CDR3, as DNA: TGTGCCAGCAGCTCGACAGCGTTGGGGATCAATGAGCAGTTCTTC.

V usage is TRBV30 and J usage is TRBJ2-5; TRBD1 matches at 7 bases. Germline V CDR1 and CDR2: GTSNPN, SVGIG (reference sequence). V dropped 1 base and J dropped 2; count of bases not matched to a gene: 10. This CDR3 is built from 16 residues. The CDR3 sequence: CAWSGRTGSIQETQYF. The CDR3 region has the DNA TGTGCCTGGAGTGGCCGGACAGGATCAATACAAGAGACCCAGTACTTC.

The chain combines TRBV7-2 with TRBJ2-7; a weak D match, TRBD2 (5 bases). This CDR3 spans 14 amino acids. Germline-derived CDR1 and CDR2 are SGHTA and FQGNSA. V lost 1 base and J 5 bases, leaving 12 bases between the germline ends. The CDR3 spells CASSLVGSVDEQYF. For the CDR3, the DNA is TGTGCCAGCAGCTTAGTGGGGAGCGTGGACGAGCAGTACTTC.

The rearrangement uses TRBV27 and TRBJ2-1, with 7 bases matching TRBD2. The CDR3 is made up of 16 amino acids. Germline CDR1 and CDR2: MNHEY and SMNVEV (reference sequence). V lost 0 bases to trimming and J lost 0 bases; unmatched junction nucleotides: 2. Here the CDR3 DNA reads TGTGCCAGCAGTTTATCGGGCGGGAGCTCCTACAATGAGCAGTTCTTC. This sequence encodes CASSLSGGSSYNEQFF.

This clone was detected only a few times. The CDR3 coding sequence is TGTGCCAGCAGCCTAGATGGCGGGGGGACCAATCAGCCCCAGCATTTT. Residues: CASSLDGGGTNQPQHF. The chain carries TRBV3-1 (or the pseudogene TRBV3-2) and TRBJ1-5, with D perhaps matching TRBD1 (5 bases). Between the trimmed V and J ends, which lost 4 bases and 3 bases, there was a span of 16 bases. This CDR3 is 16 amino acids long. Germline CDR1 is LGHDT and CDR2 is YNNKEL (reference sequence).

This chain joins TRBV5-4 and TRBJ1-5; the D gene is possibly TRBD1 (5 bases). CDR3 length equals 13 residues. The V and J ends lost 3 bases and 1 base respectively, with 5 bases between them. In germline, CDR1 is SGHNT, CDR2 YYREEE (reference sequence). CDR3 bases: TGTGCCAGCAGCTCAGGGAGCAATCAGCCCCAGCATTTT. Translating it yields CASSSGSNQPQHF.

This clone was observed a single time. V and J are TRBV28 and TRBJ2-1; 11 nucleotides match TRBD2. This CDR3 is built from 20 residues. Per germline, CDR1 MDHEN and CDR2 SYDVKM. V trimming: 6 bases; J trimming: 4 bases; junction bases outside the gene matches: 20. DNA of the CDR3: TGTGCCAGCAGGCCTATTCCGGGACTAGCGGACAAAACAAGGTACAATGAGCAGTTCTTC. Amino acids: CASRPIPGLADKTRYNEQFF.